The T cell receptor (beta chain) under discussion was sequenced for a study of T cell responses to AZD1222 COVID-19 vaccine. Broader study findings: Donor demographics were predominantly white British with a female majority; clonal diversity may be underestimated. Per reports, nearly half of all spike-specific TCRs target regions that are unmutated in variants. Spike as a whole was targeted by vaccine-associated CD4 TCRs, dominant at 160-218 and 743-854.

The table came from immunoSEQ multiplex PCR; TCRdb's copy has only in-frame clones and leaves some out. The sample lists some 88,000 clones, just over 90% seen once, with around 5.2% in the top ten. From germline, CDR1 is LGHNA and CDR2 YSLEER. CDR3 length: 15 residues. V lost 0 bases and J lost 4, with 11 bases in between. With respect to this clone: Its target is unknown.

The clonotype originates from an adult in good health. This sequence joins TRBV4-3 and TRBJ2-3; D is uncertain. The specimen was peripheral blood, collected on day 0 of AZD1222 vaccination. CDR3 loop: CASSQDLRGPDTQYF. CDR3 DNA sequence: TGCGCCAGCAGCCAAGATCTTCGAGGTCCAGATACGCAGTATTTT.